This TCR beta chain was recovered during a study of blood T cell repertoires in COVID-19. Study in general: T cells, B-cell-depleted T cells, or PBMCs supplied cDNA or gDNA.

For recovered donors of Cohort 3, there were two negative PCRs, clearance, or symptom resolution. The CDR3 has 11 residues. Germline CDR1 and CDR2: DFQATT and SNEGSKA (reference sequence). Trimming took 6 bases from V and 2 from J, leaving 7 bases between them. Repertoires were generated with immunoSEQ multiplex PCR, while TCRdb's copy carries only in-frame clones and drops some. The data hold almost 500,000 clones, with about nine tenths observed a single time. Sequencing was done on a sample of PBMCs or T cells enriched from blood (not recorded which). V usage is TRBV20-1 and J usage is TRBJ1-1; D uncertain. The TCR sequence derives from a woman aged 60 to 75 who had recovered from COVID-19. The CDR3 loop is CSALTNTEAFF. For the CDR3, the DNA is TGCAGTGCCTTAACTAACACTGAAGCTTTCTTT.